Listed here is a single T cell receptor beta chain. What it binds is not known. One end of the junction does not line up with germline, which may come from a read error. This sample was included in a study of a mutant IDH1 vaccine in newly diagnosed glioma. Sample time point: week 35, safety follow-up. The vaccine gave 300 ug of a 20-mer mutant IDH1 peptide subcutaneously per dose. This CDR3 comprises 8 residues. CDR1 SNHLY and CDR2 FYNNEI come from the germline V gene. Sequencing was performed with immunoSEQ multiplex PCR; in TCRdb, only in-frame clones are kept and a portion is missing. The data show 42,000 or so clones, roughly 83% seen once.

This TCR was sampled from a woman in her forties or fifties with glioma. Sequenced material: PBMCs, taken from a glioma patient whose treatment included an IDH1 peptide vaccine. This sequence joins TRBV2 and TRBJ2-7; D uncertain. CDR3 sequence reads: CASSEAAF. DNA for the CDR3: TGTGCCAGCAGTGAAGCGGCCTTC.